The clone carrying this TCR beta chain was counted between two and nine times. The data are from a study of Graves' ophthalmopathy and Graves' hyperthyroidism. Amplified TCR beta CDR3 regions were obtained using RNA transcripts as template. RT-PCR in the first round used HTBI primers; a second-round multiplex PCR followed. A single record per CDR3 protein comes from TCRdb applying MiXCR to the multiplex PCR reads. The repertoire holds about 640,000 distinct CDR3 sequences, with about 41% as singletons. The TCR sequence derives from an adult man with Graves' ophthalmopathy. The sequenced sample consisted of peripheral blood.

CDR3 coding DNA: TGTGCCTGGAGTGTAAGCGGAGAGACCCAGTACTTC. Its protein product is CAWSVSGETQYF. V and J are TRBV30 and TRBJ2-5, with D maybe TRBD2 (5 bases). This CDR3 has 12 residues. V lost 0 bases and J lost 4, with 6 bases in between. Germline CDR1 GTSNPN, CDR2 SVGIG (reference sequence).